Shown below are 2 T cell receptor beta chains from a single sample sequenced in a study of T-cell reconstitution after alpha-beta-depleted transplantation in children (dated by TCRdb to 2015 to 2016). Libraries came from PCR. The reads were generated on an Illumina HiSeq 2500. TCR libraries were prepared with molecular barcoding, using unique molecular identifiers to normalize TCRbeta repertoire quantification. The public sequencing data were trimmed at Q25 with fastp and processed into clonotypes with MiXCR by TCRdb, which kept only in-frame beta chains. One record per CDR3 amino acid sequence lists the most common genes and DNA. The sample table records some 280,000 distinct CDR3 sequences; 9.9% of these occur just once. Roughly 9.1% of the sample is held by the ten biggest clonotypes. The specimen was PBMCs from the stem cell graft donor, collected from the stem cell graft. These receptors were collected from a human donor who donated a stem cell graft to a child with SCID.

The chain links TRBV4-2 to TRBJ2-7; D gene ambiguous. The CDR3 extends over 13 amino acids. Per the germline V gene, CDR1 is LGHNA and CDR2 is YNFKEQ. V dropped 1 base and J dropped 0 bases, with 4 bases sitting between them. CDR3 protein: CASSQVGSYEQYF. The CDR3 coding sequence is TGTGCCAGCAGCCAAGTAGGCTCCTACGAGCAGTACTTC.

This clonotype has at least ten counts. V and J are TRBV5-1 and TRBJ2-3; TRBD2 matches at 16 bases. This CDR3 is built from 18 residues. Per germline, CDR1 SGHRS and CDR2 YFSETQ. V was pared by 3 bases and J by 0 bases, with 4 bases of the junction left unmatched. CDR3 nucleotides: TGCGCCAGCAGCTCGGGACTAGCGGGGGGGGAGAGCACAGATACGCAGTATTTT. It yields the protein CASSSGLAGGESTDTQYF.